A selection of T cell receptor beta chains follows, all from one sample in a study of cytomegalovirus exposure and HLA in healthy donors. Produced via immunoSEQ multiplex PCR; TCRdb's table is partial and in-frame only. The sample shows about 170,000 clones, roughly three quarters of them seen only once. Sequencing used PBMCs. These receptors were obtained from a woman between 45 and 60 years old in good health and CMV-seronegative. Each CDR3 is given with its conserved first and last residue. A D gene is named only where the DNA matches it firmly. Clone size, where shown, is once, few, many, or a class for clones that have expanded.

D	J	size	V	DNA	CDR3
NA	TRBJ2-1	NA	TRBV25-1	TGTGCCAGCAGTGAATTGAGGGTTCGGGTCAATGAGCAGTTCTTC	CASSELRVRVNEQFF
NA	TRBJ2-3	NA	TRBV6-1	TGTGCCAGCAGGGGGGCGCCAGATACGCAGTATTTT	CASRGAPDTQYF
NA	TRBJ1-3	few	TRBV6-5	TGTGCCAGCTCCGCGGGCTCTGGAAACACCATATATTTT	CASSAGSGNTIYF
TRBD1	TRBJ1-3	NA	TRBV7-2	TGTGCCAGCAGCCCCCAGACAGGGGGTGGAAACACCATATATTTT	CASSPQTGGGNTIYF
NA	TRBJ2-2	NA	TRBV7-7	TGTGCTAGCAGCTTGGGACTGAACACCGGGGAGCTGTTTTTT	CASSLGLNTGELFF
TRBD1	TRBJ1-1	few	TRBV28	TGTGCCAGCAGGACAGGGGGCCTGAACACTGAAGCTTTCTTT	CASRTGGLNTEAFF
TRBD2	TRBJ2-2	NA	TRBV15	TGTGCCGCCAGCGGGAGTTCGGACACCGGGGAGCTGTTTTTT	CAASGSSDTGELFF
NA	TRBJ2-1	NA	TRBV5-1	TGCGCCAGCAGCTTCTCCGGCGGCAGCAATGAGCAGTTCTTC	CASSFSGGSNEQFF
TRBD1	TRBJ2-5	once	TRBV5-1	TGCGCCAGCAGCTTGAAAACAGGGGGCGAGACCCAGTACTTC	CASSLKTGGETQYF
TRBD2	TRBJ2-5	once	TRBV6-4	TGTGCCAGCAGTCCCGGGCCTAGCGGGGGCCAAGAGACCCAGTACTTC	CASSPGPSGGQETQYF
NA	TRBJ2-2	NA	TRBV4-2	TGTGCCAGCAGCCCGGGGGACGGCACCGGGGAGCTGTTTTTT	CASSPGDGTGELFF
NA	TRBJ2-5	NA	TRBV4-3	TGCGCCAGCAGCCCCGGTGCGCACGGGGAGACCCAGTACTTC	CASSPGAHGETQYF
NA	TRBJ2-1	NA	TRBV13	TGTGCCAGCAGCTTTCTCGAGGGTGAGCAGTTCTTC	CASSFLEGEQFF
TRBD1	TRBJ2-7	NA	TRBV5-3	TGTGCCAGAAGCTTACCCCGGGACAGGGTGAGCTACGAGCAGTACTTC	CARSLPRDRVSYEQYF
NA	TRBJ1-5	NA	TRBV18	TGTGCCAGCTCACCATACGGGAATAGCAATCAGCCCCAGCATTTT	CASSPYGNSNQPQHF
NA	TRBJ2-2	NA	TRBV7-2	TGTGCCAGCAGCCAACGGATCGCGGGGCCGAACACCGGGGAGCTGTTTTTT	CASSQRIAGPNTGELFF
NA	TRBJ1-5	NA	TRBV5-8	TGTGCCAGCAGCTTATCGTCCGGTAGCAATCAGCCCCAGCATTTT	CASSLSSGSNQPQHF
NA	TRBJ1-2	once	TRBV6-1	TGTGCCAGCAGTGGTAGACTCGCTGAATTAAACTATGGCTACACCTTC	CASSGRLAELNYGYTF
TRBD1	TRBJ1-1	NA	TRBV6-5	TGTGCCAGCAGAAGGACAGGGGCCACTGAAGCTTTCTTT	CASRRTGATEAFF
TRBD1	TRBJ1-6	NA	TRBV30	TGTGCCTGGACGGGGACAGGGGCCAGGTCACCCCTCCACTTT	CAWTGTGARSPLHF
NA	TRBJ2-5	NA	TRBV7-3	TGTGCCAGCAGCTCTACAGCGGATGGGGCCCAGTACTTC	CASSSTADGAQYF
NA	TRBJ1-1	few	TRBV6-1	TGTGCCAGCAGTGATACCGCTAGTTGGACTGAAGCTTTCTTT	CASSDTASWTEAFF
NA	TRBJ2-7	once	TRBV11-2	TGTGCCAGCAGAAGAACAGTTTCCTCCTACGAGCAGTACTTC	CASRRTVSSYEQYF
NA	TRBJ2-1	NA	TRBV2	TGTGCCAGCAGTGTCCAGACAGTGATTATGACTGGAAACAATGAGCAGTTCTTC	CASSVQTVIMTGNNEQFF
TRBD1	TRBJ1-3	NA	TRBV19	TGTGCCAGTAGGACAGGGCAAGGAAACACCATATATTTT	CASRTGQGNTIYF
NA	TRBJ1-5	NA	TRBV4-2	TGTGCCAGCAGCCAAGATCTTGCGGGAAATCAGCCCCAGCATTTT	CASSQDLAGNQPQHF
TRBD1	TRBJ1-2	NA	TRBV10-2	TGCGCCAGCACCGAGGGACAGGGCTATGGCTACACCTTC	CASTEGQGYGYTF
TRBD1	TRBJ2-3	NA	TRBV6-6	TGTGCCAGCAGTACCCAGGACAGGGTAGCAACAGATACGCAGTATTTT	CASSTQDRVATDTQYF
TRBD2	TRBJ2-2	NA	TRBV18	TGTGCCAGCACCTGGACTAGCGGCACCGGGGAGCTGTTTTTT	CASTWTSGTGELFF
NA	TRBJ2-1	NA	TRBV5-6	TGTGCCAGCAGGATCGGGACAGAGCAGTTCTTC	CASRIGTEQFF
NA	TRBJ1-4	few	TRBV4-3	TGCGCCAGCAGCCCGTCACCCCCAGGGGCGTATGAAAAACTGTTTTTT	CASSPSPPGAYEKLFF
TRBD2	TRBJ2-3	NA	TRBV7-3	TGTGCCAGCAGCTGGGAGGGCCGAACAGATACGCAGTATTTT	CASSWEGRTDTQYF
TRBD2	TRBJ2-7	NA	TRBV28	TGTGCCAGCAATAAGGGGACTAGCGGGCTAATTTTTTCCTACGAGCAGTACTTC	CASNKGTSGLIFSYEQYF
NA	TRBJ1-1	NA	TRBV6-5	TGTGCCAGCAGCCCCGGGGGACTGAACACTGAAGCTTTCTTT	CASSPGGLNTEAFF
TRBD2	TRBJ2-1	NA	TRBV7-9	TGTGCCAGCAGCCGGACTAGCGGAGACAATGAGCAGTTCTTC	CASSRTSGDNEQFF
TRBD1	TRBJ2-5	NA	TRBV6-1	TGTGCCAGCAGTGCGAAGGGACAGGGCTTTATGGAGACCCAGTACTTC	CASSAKGQGFMETQYF
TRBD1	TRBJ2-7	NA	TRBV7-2	TGTGCCAGCAGTATAGGTGGGACAGGGGTGACCTACGAGCAGTACTTC	CASSIGGTGVTYEQYF
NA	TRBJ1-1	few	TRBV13	TGTGCCAGCAGCTGGACGGGAATCGGACGTATGAACACTGAAGCTTTCTTT	CASSWTGIGRMNTEAFF
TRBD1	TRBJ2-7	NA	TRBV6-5	TGTGCCAGCAGTTACTCGGACAGGCACTACGAGCAGTACTTC	CASSYSDRHYEQYF
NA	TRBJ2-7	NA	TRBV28	TGTGCCAGCAGTTCAGGGACTCTCTCCTACGAGCAGTACTTC	CASSSGTLSYEQYF
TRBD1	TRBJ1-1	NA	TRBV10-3	TGTGCCATCAGTGAGTCGACAGGGGGGGAAGCTTTCTTT	CAISESTGGEAFF
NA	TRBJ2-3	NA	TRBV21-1	TGTGCCAGCAAACCGGGACAGGGGAACACAGATACGCAGTATTTT	CASKPGQGNTDTQYF
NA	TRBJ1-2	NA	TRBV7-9	TGTGCCAGCAGCTTAGCAGGCAGGGGTTTCGATGGCTACACCTTC	CASSLAGRGFDGYTF
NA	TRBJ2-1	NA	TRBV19	TGTGCCAGTAGTACCGGGACAATCGGTTCCTACAATGAGCAGTTCTTC	CASSTGTIGSYNEQFF
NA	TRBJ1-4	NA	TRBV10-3	TGTGCCATCAAACCGGGAACTAATGAAAAACTGTTTTTT	CAIKPGTNEKLFF
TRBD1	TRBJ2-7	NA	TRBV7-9	TGTGCCAGCAGCCAACCCGGGACAGCACCCTACGAGCAGTACTTC	CASSQPGTAPYEQYF
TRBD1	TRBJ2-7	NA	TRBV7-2	TGTGCCAGCAGCTTAAATGAGGGACAGGGGACCTACGAGCAGTACTTC	CASSLNEGQGTYEQYF
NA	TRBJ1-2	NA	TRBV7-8	TGTGCCAGCAGCTTAGGGCAGGGTGGCTATGGCTACACCTTC	CASSLGQGGYGYTF
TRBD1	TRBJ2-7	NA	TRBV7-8	TGTGCCAGCAGCTTAAGTGCGACAGGGGGGACCTACGAGCAGTACTTC	CASSLSATGGTYEQYF
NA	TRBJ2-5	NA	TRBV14	TGTGCCAGCAGCCAAGGTCGGGGATCCGAGACCCAGTACTTC	CASSQGRGSETQYF
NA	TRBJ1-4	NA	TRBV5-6	TGTGCCAGCAGCTTGGGGGGAAATGGGGCAAGTAATGAAAAACTGTTTTTT	CASSLGGNGASNEKLFF
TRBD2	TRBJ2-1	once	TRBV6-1	TGTGCCAGCAGATCAAGCGGGGGGGGTCATGAGCAGTTCTTC	CASRSSGGGHEQFF